Listed here are 19 T cell receptor beta chains from one sample, sequenced in a study of CD8 T cells in ankylosing spondylitis. TCRdb called the 5' RACE reads again in MiXCR, with one record for every CDR3 protein. Seen here are almost 250,000 distinct CDR3 sequences, over 30% observed once, and the top ten hold around 4.2%. Sequencing input: blood, either unsorted or a sorted T cell fraction (not recorded which). These receptors all stem from a male donor with ankylosing spondylitis or in good health (not recorded which).

This clonotype has more than one count but fewer than ten. This chain joins TRBV12-3 or TRBV12-4 and TRBJ2-3; D is perhaps TRBD1 (6 bases). The CDR3 has 13 residues. V gave up 4 bases and J gave up 5 bases, with 10 bases separating them. CDR3 nucleotides: TGTGCCAGCAGTTGGACAGCCGTAGATACGCAGTATTTT. Encoded protein: CASSWTAVDTQYF.

A few counts support this clonotype. The chain joins TRBV6-5 to TRBJ2-1; the D is unclear. Germline CDR1 is MNHEY and CDR2 is SVGAGI. CDR3 length: 13 amino acids. The V gene lost 2 bases and the J gene lost 8 bases, with 10 bases spanning the gap. The CDR3, as DNA: TGTGCCAGCAGTTACGGGTACCGCGATGAGCAGTTCTTC. This gives the protein CASSYGYRDEQFF.

In its sample, this clonotype was seen a few times. The J gene is TRBJ2-1, the V gene TRBV6-1; 16 nucleotides match TRBD2. Germline V lookup: CDR1 MNHNS, CDR2 SASEGT. Losses at the gene ends were 6 bases for V and 10 bases for J; bases not matched to a gene: 9. The CDR3 length is 16 residues. CDR3 nucleotide sequence: TGTGCCAGCAGGTCCTTGGGACTAGCGGGGGGGCGGGAGCAGTTCTTC. Protein sequence: CASRSLGLAGGREQFF.

This sequence joins TRBV27 and TRBJ1-2, with D hard to call. Trimming pared 5 bases from V and 0 bases from J, leaving 10 bases between. Germline CDR1 MNHEY, CDR2 SMNVEV (reference sequence). CDR3 length: 14 amino acids. The CDR3 DNA reads as TGTGCCAGCAGTCGCCGGCCCCCTAACTATGGCTACACCTTC. Translated, it gives CASSRRPPNYGYTF.

The CDR3 region is CASSSLTLRGQETQYF. Here the CDR3 DNA reads TGTGCCAGCAGTTCCCTGACCCTCCGGGGGCAAGAGACCCAGTACTTC. V is TRBV12-3 or TRBV12-4 and J is TRBJ2-5; D perhaps matches TRBD2 (6 bases). V was cut by 4 bases and J by 2 bases, with 17 bases left in between. The CDR3 sequence is 16 residues long.

The chain is built from TRBV27 and TRBJ1-2; no definite D call. Trimming pared 1 base from V and 6 bases from J, leaving 12 bases between. CDR3 length: 14 residues. Per the germline V gene, CDR1 is MNHEY and CDR2 is SMNVEV (reference sequence). CDR3 coding DNA: TGTGCCAGCAGTTTATACTTCGGGGTAGATGGCTACACCTTC. Protein product: CASSLYFGVDGYTF.

The chain's CDR3 is CASSQGDIQETQYF. CDR3 sequence (DNA): TGTGCCAGCAGCCAAGGGGACATACAAGAGACCCAGTACTTC. The chain carries TRBV3-1 and TRBJ2-5; maybe TRBD1 (6 bases). Trimming left V 1 base short and J 2 bases short, with 8 bases between. Germline CDR1 and CDR2: LGHDT and YNNKEL (reference sequence). The CDR3 contains 14 residues.

This chain connects TRBV12-3 or TRBV12-4 to TRBJ2-1; the match to TRBD2 covers 10 bases. The trim removed 3 bases at V and 13 bases at J, leaving 6 bases unmatched. This CDR3 comprises 13 residues. The CDR3 loop is CASSFSGGACQFF. For the CDR3, the DNA is TGTGCCAGCAGTTTCAGCGGGGGGGCCTGTCAGTTCTTC.

This clonotype was found a few times. J is TRBJ1-6 and V is TRBV20-1, with 7 bases identical to TRBD1. J lost 9 bases, V lost 0 bases, and 8 bases had no gene match. Germline assignment: CDR1 DFQATT and CDR2 SNEGSKA (reference sequence). CDR3 length equals 15 residues. CDR3 in DNA: TGCAGTGCTAGAGACACACAGGGGTTGGGTTCACCCCTCCACTTT. Translated, it gives CSARDTQGLGSPLHF.

The chain combines TRBV12-3 or TRBV12-4 with TRBJ1-1; D ambiguous. Between the trimmed V and J ends, which lost 3 bases and 3 bases, there was a span of 8 bases. The CDR3 runs to 13 residues. CDR3 residues: CASSLSEDTEAFF. DNA of the CDR3: TGTGCCAGCAGTTTGAGTGAGGACACTGAAGCTTTCTTT.

This clonotype was picked up many times. The chain links TRBV29-1 to TRBJ2-7, with 11 nucleotides matching TRBD1. The CDR3 is 15 residues long. V lost 7 bases and J lost 4; bases outside the gene matches: 12. Germline V gene data show CDR1 as SQVTM and CDR2 as ANQGSEA. CDR3 loop: CSASKGTGGGYEQYF. CDR3 bases: TGCAGCGCTTCGAAAGGGACAGGGGGTGGATACGAGCAGTACTTC.

V usage is TRBV29-1 and J usage is TRBJ2-5; 8 bases fit TRBD1. The CDR3 spans 12 residues. V was pared by 3 bases and J by 5 bases, with 2 bases of the junction left unmatched. Germline V CDR1 and CDR2: SQVTM, ANQGSEA. CDR3 sequence: CSVDRGQETQYF. CDR3 DNA sequence: TGCAGCGTTGACAGGGGGCAGGAGACCCAGTACTTC.

V is TRBV12-3 or TRBV12-4 and J is TRBJ1-1, with D maybe TRBD1 (6 bases). This CDR3 has 15 residues. Between the trimmed V and J ends, which lost 3 bases and 3 bases, there was a span of 14 bases. CDR3 in amino acids: CASSLGALKYTEAFF. The CDR3 nucleotides are TGTGCCAGCAGTTTGGGGGCTCTAAAGTACACTGAAGCTTTCTTT.

The rearrangement links TRBV3-1 to TRBJ2-7; tentatively, D is TRBD1 (6 bases). V was clipped by 4 bases and J by 2 bases, with 9 bases between them. This CDR3 comprises 13 residues. The germline V gene has CDR1 LGHDT and CDR2 YNNKEL (reference sequence). Written as DNA, the CDR3 is TGTGCCAGCAGCCGGGACACAGCCTACGAGCAGTACTTC. Its translation: CASSRDTAYEQYF.

The V and J genes are TRBV20-1 and TRBJ2-1; D unclear. CDR1 and CDR2 (germline): DFQATT, SNEGSKA (reference sequence). The CDR3 contains 14 residues. V lost 0 bases, J lost 5 bases, and 11 bases lay in between. DNA for the CDR3: TGCAGTGCTAGAGATCTTTGGCACAACAATGAGCAGTTCTTC. Translating it yields CSARDLWHNNEQFF.

Only a few counts were recorded for this clonotype. The rearrangement uses TRBV7-3 and TRBJ2-3, with TRBD2 identical over 8 bases. The ends lost 4 bases at V and 6 bases at J; junction bases unmatched: 12. The germline CDR1 and CDR2 sequences are SGHTA and FQGTGA. The CDR3 has 16 residues. The CDR3 region is CASSSTLAGLVDTQYF. In nucleotides, the CDR3 is TGTGCCAGCAGCTCCACCTTAGCGGGGCTTGTGGATACGCAGTATTTT.

V and J are TRBV6-6 and TRBJ2-7, with unresolved D. The V gene lost 4 bases and the J gene lost 5 bases, with 12 bases spanning the gap. Germline V lookup: CDR1 MNHNY, CDR2 SVGAGI (reference sequence). CDR3 length: 13 amino acids. CDR3 sequence (DNA): TGTGCCAGCAGTTCTCCCCCGACCGACGAGCAGTACTTC. It specifies CASSSPPTDEQYF.

This clonotype was seen only a few times. The genes are TRBV5-1 and TRBJ2-1, with D maybe TRBD1 (7 bases). V was shortened by 7 bases and J by 5 bases, with 19 bases between the two germline ends. The CDR3 loop spans 15 amino acids. Per the germline V gene, CDR1 is SGHRS and CDR2 is YFSETQ. CDR3 in DNA: TGCGCCAGCCGACCAACCACCAGGGGGGACAATGAGCAGTTCTTC. It translates to CASRPTTRGDNEQFF.

This clonotype was observed a handful of times. The chain carries TRBV29-1 and TRBJ2-3; a possible D gene is TRBD2 (5 bases). Germline V gene sequence: CDR1 SQVTM, CDR2 ANQGSEA. The CDR3 extends over 17 amino acids. V gave up 7 bases and J gave up 0 bases, with 23 bases separating them. The CDR3: CSAGIVPDGASTDTQYF. DNA of the CDR3: TGCAGCGCGGGAATAGTACCTGACGGCGCTAGCACAGATACGCAGTATTTT.